This TCR beta chain was observed in a study of persistence of HIV-infected CD4 T cells. Stimulation used 7.5 to 10 ug/mL lysate from CMV-infected fibroblasts. Responding CD4+ T cells were sorted by upregulation of both CD40 ligand and CD69. For at least 4 years, plasma HIV-1 RNA was undetectable (<50 copies/mL). For around 20 hours, CD8-depleted PBMCs received anti-CD28/CD49d costimulation, a CD40-blocking antibody and enfuvirtide. Concerning this clone itself: Antigen specificity is unknown.

The immunoSEQ assay was version 4, run in survey mode. Genomic DNA was diluted to around 10 ng/uL, up to 1 ug per sample. Profiling relied on immunoSEQ multiplex PCR, and the TCRdb table lists in-frame clones only, not all of them. The top ten hold roughly 19% of the sample, which has about 7,500 clones, about 61% seen once. Trimming pared 4 bases from V and 8 bases from J, leaving 23 bases between. CDR1 and CDR2 from the germline V gene are MDHEN and SYDVKM. CDR3 length equals 16 residues. The chain uses TRBV28 and TRBJ1-2; the D is unclear. The clonotype originates from an adult man with HIV who was CMV-seropositive. The sample was CD4+ T cells sorted from PBMCs after approximately 20-hour stimulation, taken from a patient who received antiretroviral therapy. The DNA of the CDR3 is TGTGCCAGCAGTTCCCCGACGGCCTTATCGACGCGGGGCTACACCTTC. Translated: CASSSPTALSTRGYTF.